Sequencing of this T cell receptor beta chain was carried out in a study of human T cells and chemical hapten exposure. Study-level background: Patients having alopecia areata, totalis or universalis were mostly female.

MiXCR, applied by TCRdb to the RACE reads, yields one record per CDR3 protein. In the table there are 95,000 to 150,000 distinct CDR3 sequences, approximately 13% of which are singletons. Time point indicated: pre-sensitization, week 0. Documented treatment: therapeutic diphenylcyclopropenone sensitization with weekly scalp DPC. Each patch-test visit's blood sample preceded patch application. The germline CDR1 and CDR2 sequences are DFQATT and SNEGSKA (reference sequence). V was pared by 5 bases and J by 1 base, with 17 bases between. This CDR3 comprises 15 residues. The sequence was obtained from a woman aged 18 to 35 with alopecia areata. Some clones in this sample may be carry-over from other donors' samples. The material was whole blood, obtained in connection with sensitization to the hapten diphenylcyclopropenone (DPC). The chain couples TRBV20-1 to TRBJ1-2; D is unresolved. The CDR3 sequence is CSAPQTLPLNYGYTF. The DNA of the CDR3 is TGCAGTGCTCCGCAGACCCTTCCGCTTAACTATGGCTACACCTTC.